What follows is one T cell receptor beta chain and its context. This sample is drawn from a study of low-dose radiotherapy and immunotherapy resistance in tumors. Study background: For four cycles from cycle 1 day 1, patients took 300 mg oral aspirin daily.

Gene-specific TRAV and TRBV primers were used for first-strand cDNA, covering alpha and beta chains. TCR amplification used 15 to 20 PCR cycles, a constant-region primer and a V-primer adapter. TCRdb passed the reads through MiXCR, listing each CDR3 protein once. The top ten hold over 3.5% of the sample, which has some 15,000 distinct CDR3 sequences, around 50% seen once. The CDR3 contains 17 residues. Germline V gene sequence: CDR1 LGHNA, CDR2 YNFKEQ. V dropped 5 bases and J dropped 4; count of bases not matched to a gene: 14. This receptor was obtained from a human donor with advanced metastatic prostate, ovarian, gallbladder or colorectal cancer (not recorded which). This table probably holds off-target reads from a library built for another chain. The chain combines TRBV4-2 with TRBJ2-1; the match to TRBD2 covers 7 bases. The DNA of the CDR3 is TGTGCCAGCAGCGGGCGACTAGCAGCCGCAGCGTACAATGAGCAGTTCTTC. Residues: CASSGRLAAAAYNEQFF.